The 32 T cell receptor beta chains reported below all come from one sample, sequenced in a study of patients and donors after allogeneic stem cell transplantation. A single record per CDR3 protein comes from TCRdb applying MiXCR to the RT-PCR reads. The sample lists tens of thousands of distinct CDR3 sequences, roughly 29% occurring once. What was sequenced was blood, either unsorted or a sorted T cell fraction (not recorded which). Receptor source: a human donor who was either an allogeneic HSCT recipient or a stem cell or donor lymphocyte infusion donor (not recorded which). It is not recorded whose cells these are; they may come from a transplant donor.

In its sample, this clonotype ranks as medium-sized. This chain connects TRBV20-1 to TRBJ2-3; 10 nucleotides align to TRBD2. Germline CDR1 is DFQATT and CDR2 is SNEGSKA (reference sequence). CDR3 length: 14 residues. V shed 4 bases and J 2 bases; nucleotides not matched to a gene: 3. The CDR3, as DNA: TGCAGTGCTACACTAGCGGGGAACACAGATACGCAGTATTTT. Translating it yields CSATLAGNTDTQYF.

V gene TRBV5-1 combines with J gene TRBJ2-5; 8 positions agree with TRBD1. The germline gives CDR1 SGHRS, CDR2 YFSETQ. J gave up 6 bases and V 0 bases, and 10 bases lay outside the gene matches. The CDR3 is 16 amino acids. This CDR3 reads CASSLVDQGALKTQYF. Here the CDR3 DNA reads TGCGCCAGCAGCTTGGTGGATCAGGGGGCATTGAAGACCCAGTACTTC.

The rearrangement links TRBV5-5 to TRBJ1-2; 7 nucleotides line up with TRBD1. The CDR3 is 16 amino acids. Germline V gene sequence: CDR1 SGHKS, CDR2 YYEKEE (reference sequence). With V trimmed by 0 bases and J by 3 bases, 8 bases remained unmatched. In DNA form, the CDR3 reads TGTGCCAGCAGCTTGGGAGGGACAGCCTCGTACTATGGCTACACCTTC. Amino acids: CASSLGGTASYYGYTF.

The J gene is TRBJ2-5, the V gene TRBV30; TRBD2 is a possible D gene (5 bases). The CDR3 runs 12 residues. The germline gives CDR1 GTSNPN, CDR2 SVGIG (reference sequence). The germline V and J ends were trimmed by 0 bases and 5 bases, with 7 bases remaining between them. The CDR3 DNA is TGTGCCTGGAGTGTTTGGAGGGAGACCCAGTACTTC. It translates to CAWSVWRETQYF.

CDR3 nucleotides: TGCGCCAGCAGCTTTTCAGGCAGCCTCTCCTACGAGCAGTACTTC. This encodes CASSFSGSLSYEQYF. The chain joins TRBV5-1 to TRBJ2-7; no definite D call. V was pared by 2 bases and J by 0 bases, with 12 bases between. The germline gives CDR1 SGHRS, CDR2 YFSETQ. The CDR3 is made up of 15 amino acids.

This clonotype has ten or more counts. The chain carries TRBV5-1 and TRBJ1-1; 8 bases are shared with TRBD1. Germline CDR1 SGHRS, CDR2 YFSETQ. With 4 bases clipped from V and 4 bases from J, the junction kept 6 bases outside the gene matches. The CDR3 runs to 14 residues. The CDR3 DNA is TGCGCCAGCAGCCAGACAGGGGCGGCCACTGAAGCTTTCTTT. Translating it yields CASSQTGAATEAFF.

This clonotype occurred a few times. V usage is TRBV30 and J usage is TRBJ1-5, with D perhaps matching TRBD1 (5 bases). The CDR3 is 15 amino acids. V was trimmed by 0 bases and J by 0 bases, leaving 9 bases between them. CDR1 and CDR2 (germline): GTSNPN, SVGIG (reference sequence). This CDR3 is CAWSVRGTSNQPQHF. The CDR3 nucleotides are TGTGCCTGGAGTGTACGGGGGACTAGCAATCAGCCCCAGCATTTT.

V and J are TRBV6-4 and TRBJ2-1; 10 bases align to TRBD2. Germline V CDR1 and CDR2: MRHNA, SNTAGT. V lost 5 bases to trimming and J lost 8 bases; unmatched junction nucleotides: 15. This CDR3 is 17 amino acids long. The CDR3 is CASSKIPSGSFRDEQFF. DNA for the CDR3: TGTGCCAGCAGTAAGATCCCTAGCGGGAGCTTTAGGGATGAGCAGTTCTTC.

This chain's CDR3 is CASSVEGNDQETQYF. In DNA, the CDR3 is TGTGCCAGCAGCGTAGAGGGAAACGACCAAGAGACCCAGTACTTC. This chain links TRBV9 with TRBJ2-5; D remains ambiguous. Germline values: CDR1 SGDLS, CDR2 YYNGEE. Trimming stripped 0 bases from V and 0 bases from J, with 9 bases between. This CDR3 is built from 15 residues.

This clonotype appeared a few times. CDR3 in amino acids: CASSSNTGELFF. The CDR3, as DNA: TGTGCCAGCAGCTCAAACACCGGGGAGCTGTTTTTT. V and J are TRBV11-3 and TRBJ2-2; D is undetermined. Germline CDR1 SGHNT, CDR2 YENEEA. The CDR3 is 12 residues long. Trimming stripped 4 bases from V and 2 bases from J, with 2 bases between.

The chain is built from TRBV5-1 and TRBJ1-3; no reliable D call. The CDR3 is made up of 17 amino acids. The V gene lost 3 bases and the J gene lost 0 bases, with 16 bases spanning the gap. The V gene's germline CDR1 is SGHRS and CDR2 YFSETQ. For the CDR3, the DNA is TGCGCCAGCAGCTCAGGACCGCACCCTGTCTCTGGAAACACCATATATTTT. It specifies CASSSGPHPVSGNTIYF. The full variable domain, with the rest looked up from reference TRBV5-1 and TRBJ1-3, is KAGVTQTPRYLIKTRGQQVTLSCSPISGHRSVSWYQQTPGQGLQFLFEYFSETQRNKGNFPGRFSGRQFSNSRSEMNVSTLELGDSALYLCASSSGPHPVSGNTIYFGEGSWLTVV.

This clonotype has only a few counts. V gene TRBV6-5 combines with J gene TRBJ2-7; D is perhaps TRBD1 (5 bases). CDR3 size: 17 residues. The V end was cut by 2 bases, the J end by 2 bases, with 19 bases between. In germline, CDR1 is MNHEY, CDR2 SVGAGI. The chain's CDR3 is CASSYRPPAGIPYEQYF. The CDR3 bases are TGTGCCAGCAGTTACCGCCCTCCCGCAGGGATCCCCTACGAGCAGTACTTC.

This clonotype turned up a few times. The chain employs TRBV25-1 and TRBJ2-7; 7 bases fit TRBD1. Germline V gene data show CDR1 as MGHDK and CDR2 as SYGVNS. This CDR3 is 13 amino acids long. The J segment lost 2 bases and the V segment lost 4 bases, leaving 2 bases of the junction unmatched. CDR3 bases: TGTGCCAGCAGTGGACAGGGTCCCTACGAGCAGTACTTC. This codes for CASSGQGPYEQYF.

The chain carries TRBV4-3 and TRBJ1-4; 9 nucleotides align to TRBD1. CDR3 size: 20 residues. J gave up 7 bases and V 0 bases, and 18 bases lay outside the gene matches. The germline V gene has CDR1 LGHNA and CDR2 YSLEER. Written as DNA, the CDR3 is TGCGCCAGCAGCCAAGATCCCGTGGGGACAGGGATGTTGTGGGGTGAAAAACTGTTTTTT. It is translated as CASSQDPVGTGMLWGEKLFF.

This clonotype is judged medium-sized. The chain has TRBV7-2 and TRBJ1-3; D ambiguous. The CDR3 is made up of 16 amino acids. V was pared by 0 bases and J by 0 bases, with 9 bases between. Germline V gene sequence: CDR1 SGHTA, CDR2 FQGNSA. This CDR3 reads CASSLAGLSSGNTIYF. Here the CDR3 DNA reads TGTGCCAGCAGCTTAGCAGGGTTAAGCTCTGGAAACACCATATATTTT. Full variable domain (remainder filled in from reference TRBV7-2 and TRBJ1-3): GAGVSQSPSNKVTEKGKDVELRCDPISGHTALYWYRQSLGQGLEFLIYFQGNSAPDKSGLPSDRFSAERTGGSVSTLTIQRTQQEDSAVYLCASSLAGLSSGNTIYFGEGSWLTVV.

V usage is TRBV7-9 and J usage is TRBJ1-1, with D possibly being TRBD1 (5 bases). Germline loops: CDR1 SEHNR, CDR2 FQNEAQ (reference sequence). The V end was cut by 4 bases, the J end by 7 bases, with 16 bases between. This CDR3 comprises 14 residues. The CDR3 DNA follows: TGTGCCAGCAGCTGGGGGGAGAGGGTTATTGAAGCTTTCTTT. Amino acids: CASSWGERVIEAFF.

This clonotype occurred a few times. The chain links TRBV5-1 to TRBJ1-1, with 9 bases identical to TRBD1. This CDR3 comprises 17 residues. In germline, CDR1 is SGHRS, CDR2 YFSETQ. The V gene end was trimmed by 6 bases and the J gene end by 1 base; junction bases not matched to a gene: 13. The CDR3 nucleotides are TGCGCCAGCACAACCCACAGGGGGCCGGGTACGAACACTGAAGCTTTCTTT. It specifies CASTTHRGPGTNTEAFF.

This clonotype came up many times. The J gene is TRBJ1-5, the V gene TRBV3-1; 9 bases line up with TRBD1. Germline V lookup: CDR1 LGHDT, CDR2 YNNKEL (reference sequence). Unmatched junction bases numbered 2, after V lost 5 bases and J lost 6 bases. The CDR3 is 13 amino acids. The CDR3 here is CASSKQGAQPQHF. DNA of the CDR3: TGTGCCAGCAGCAAACAGGGGGCTCAGCCCCAGCATTTT.

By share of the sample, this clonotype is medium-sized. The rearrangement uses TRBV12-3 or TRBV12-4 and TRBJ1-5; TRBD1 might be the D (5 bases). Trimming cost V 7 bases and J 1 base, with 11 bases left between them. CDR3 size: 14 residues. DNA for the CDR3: TGTGCCAGCACCCGAAGGGACAGCAATCAGCCCCAGCATTTT. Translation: CASTRRDSNQPQHF.

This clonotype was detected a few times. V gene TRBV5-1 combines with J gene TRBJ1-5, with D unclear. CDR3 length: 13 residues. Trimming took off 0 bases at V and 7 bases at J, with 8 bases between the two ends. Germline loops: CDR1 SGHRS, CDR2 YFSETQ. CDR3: CASSLVPGQPQHF. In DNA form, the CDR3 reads TGCGCCAGCAGCTTGGTTCCAGGACAGCCCCAGCATTTT.

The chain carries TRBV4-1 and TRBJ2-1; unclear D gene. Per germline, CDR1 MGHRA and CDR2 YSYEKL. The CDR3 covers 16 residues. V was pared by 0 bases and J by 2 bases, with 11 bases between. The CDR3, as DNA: TGCGCCAGCAGCCAAGAGGGCAGGTCCCCCTACAATGAGCAGTTCTTC. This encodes CASSQEGRSPYNEQFF.

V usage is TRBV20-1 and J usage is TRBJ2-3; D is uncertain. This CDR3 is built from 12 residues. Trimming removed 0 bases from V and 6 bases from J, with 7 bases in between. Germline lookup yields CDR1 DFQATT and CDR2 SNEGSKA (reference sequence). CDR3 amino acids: CSARDAPDTQYF. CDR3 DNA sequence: TGCAGTGCTAGAGATGCCCCCGATACGCAGTATTTT.

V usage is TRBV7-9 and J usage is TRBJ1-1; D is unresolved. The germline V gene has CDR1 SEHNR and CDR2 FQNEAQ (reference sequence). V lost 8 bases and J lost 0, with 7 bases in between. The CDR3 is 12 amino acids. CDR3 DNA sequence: TGTGCCAGCTTTGGGATGAACACTGAAGCTTTCTTT. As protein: CASFGMNTEAFF.

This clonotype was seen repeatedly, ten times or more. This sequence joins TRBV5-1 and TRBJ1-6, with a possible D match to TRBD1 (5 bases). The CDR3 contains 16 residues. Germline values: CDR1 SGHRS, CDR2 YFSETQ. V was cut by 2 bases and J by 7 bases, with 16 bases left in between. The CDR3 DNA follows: TGCGCCAGCAGCTTCGCCCGCCGGGGCGCCAATTCACCCCTCCACTTT. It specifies CASSFARRGANSPLHF.

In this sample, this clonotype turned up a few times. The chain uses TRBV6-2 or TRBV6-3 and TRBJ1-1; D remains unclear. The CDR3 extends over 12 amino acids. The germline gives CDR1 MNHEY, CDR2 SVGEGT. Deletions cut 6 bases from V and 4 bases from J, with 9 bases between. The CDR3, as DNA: TGTGCCAGCAGGGAAGTTGTCACTGAAGCTTTCTTT. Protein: CASREVVTEAFF.

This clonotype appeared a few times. The CDR3 loop is CASSIDSRRGHNEQFF. In nucleotides, the CDR3 is TGTGCCAGTAGTATAGATTCCAGAAGGGGGCACAATGAGCAGTTCTTC. The J gene is TRBJ2-1, the V gene TRBV19; 7 nucleotides align to TRBD1. V gave up 0 bases and J gave up 5 bases; unmatched junction bases: 7. The V gene's germline CDR1 is LNHDA and CDR2 SQIVND (reference sequence). The CDR3 consists of 16 residues. Full variable domain (rest looked up from reference TRBV19 and TRBJ2-1): DGGITQSPKYLFRKEGQNVTLSCEQNLNHDAMYWYRQDPGQGLRLIYYSQIVNDFQKGDIAEGYSVSREKKESFPLTVTSAQKNPTAFYLCASSIDSRRGHNEQFFGPGTRLTVL.

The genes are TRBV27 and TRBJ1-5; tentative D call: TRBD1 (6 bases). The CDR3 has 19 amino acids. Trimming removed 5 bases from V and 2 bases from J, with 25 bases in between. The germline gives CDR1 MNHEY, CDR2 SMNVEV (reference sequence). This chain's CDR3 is CASSRGGGSTTWGNQPQHF. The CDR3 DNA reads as TGTGCCAGCAGTAGGGGGGGAGGGTCCACTACATGGGGCAATCAGCCCCAGCATTTT.

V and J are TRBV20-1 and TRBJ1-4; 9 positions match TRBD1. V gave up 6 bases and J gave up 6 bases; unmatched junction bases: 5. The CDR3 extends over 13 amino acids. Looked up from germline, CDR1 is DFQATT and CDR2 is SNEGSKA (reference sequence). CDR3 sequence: CSAHRGLDEKLFF. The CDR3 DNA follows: TGCAGTGCGCACAGGGGGCTTGATGAAAAACTGTTTTTT.

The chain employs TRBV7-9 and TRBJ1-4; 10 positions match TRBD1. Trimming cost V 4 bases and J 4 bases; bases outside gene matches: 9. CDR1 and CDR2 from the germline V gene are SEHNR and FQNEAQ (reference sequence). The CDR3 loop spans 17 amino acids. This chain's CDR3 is CASSWDRGFWGNEKLFF. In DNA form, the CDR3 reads TGTGCCAGCAGCTGGGACAGGGGATTCTGGGGTAATGAAAAACTGTTTTTT.

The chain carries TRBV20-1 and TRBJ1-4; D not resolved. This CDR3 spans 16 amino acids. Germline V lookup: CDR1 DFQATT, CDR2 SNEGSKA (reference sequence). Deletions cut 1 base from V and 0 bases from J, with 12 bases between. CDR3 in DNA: TGCAGTGCTAGAGTTAGTACCTATGCAACTAATGAAAAACTGTTTTTT. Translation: CSARVSTYATNEKLFF.

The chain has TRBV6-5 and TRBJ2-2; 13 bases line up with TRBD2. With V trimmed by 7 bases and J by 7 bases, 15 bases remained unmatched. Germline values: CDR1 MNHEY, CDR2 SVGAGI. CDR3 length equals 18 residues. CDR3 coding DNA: TGTGCCAGCACCTCCGTGGTGGGACTAGCGGGAAATCACGGGGAGCTGTTTTTT. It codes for CASTSVVGLAGNHGELFF.

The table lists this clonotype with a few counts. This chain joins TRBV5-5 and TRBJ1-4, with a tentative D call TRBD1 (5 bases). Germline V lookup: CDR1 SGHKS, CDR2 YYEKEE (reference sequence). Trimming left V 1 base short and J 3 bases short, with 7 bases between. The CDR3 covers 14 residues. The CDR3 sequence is CASSLRGANEKLFF. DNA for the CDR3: TGTGCCAGCAGCTTGCGAGGGGCTAATGAAAAACTGTTTTTT.